In its sample, the clone carrying this T cell receptor beta chain is medium-sized (0.01 to 0.1%). Its specificity is not known. Time point reported: sample taken at primary tumor resection. Whole RNA obtained from tumor, nontumor lung or frozen PBMC underwent sequencing without sorting. Around 70 TRACERx patients with early, untreated non-small cell lung cancer donated samples. The data were taken from a study of spatial heterogeneity in lung cancer. Across the whole study: Detected beta-chain sequences consistently exceeded alpha-chain sequences.

V was cut by 0 bases and J by 1 base, with 7 bases left in between. The CDR3 totals 14 residues. The germline gives CDR1 SGHRS, CDR2 YFSETQ. The study's findings and limits: Resection blood, more than follow-up blood, showed ubiquitous expanded tumor TCRs.

Each CDR3 protein is one row after TCRdb ran MiXCR on the 5' RACE reads. The table includes roughly 1,700 distinct CDR3 sequences, around 17% detected once. This receptor was identified in a male donor with early-stage non-small cell lung cancer. The sample in question was PBMCs, obtained at surgery. The chain has TRBV5-1 and TRBJ1-1; no definite D call. The CDR3 protein is CASSLGPGNTEAFF. CDR3 DNA sequence: TGCGCCAGCAGCTTGGGACCGGGGAACACTGAAGCTTTCTTT.